The 21 T cell receptor beta chains below were found in one sample sequenced in a study of identical twins. TCRdb recomputed calls from the 5' RACE reads with MiXCR, one row per CDR3 protein. The sample has roughly 720,000 distinct CDR3 sequences, about 18% seen once. This sample was shared with a second study, whose subject was T cells expressing NK-cell markers.

What was sequenced was PBMCs. The receptors come from a woman under 30 in good health.

The chain combines TRBV20-1 with TRBJ2-5, with D tentatively TRBD2 (7 bases). From germline, CDR1 is DFQATT and CDR2 SNEGSKA (reference sequence). The CDR3 loop spans 13 amino acids. Here the CDR3 DNA reads TGCAGCACGAGGGGGGGGATGGTGGAGACCCAGTACTTC. It translates to CSTRGGMVETQYF.

This clonotype was recorded a few times. This chain links TRBV20-1 with TRBJ1-1; D is possibly TRBD1 (5 bases). The CDR3 contains 16 residues. Trimming shortened V by 1 base and J by 2 bases, and 17 bases separated the two germline ends. Germline V gene sequence: CDR1 DFQATT, CDR2 SNEGSKA (reference sequence). CDR3 loop: CSARGGGSGDNTEAFF. The DNA for the CDR3 is TGCAGTGCTAGAGGTGGGGGGTCTGGGGACAACACTGAAGCTTTCTTT.

This clonotype has a handful of counts. The junction does not match germline at one end; this may be a read error. The chain recombines TRBV20-1 with TRBJ2-1; maybe TRBD2 (6 bases). This CDR3 is built from 10 residues. Germline V gene lookup returns CDR1 DFQATT and CDR2 SNEGSKA (reference sequence). CDR3 amino acids: CSAPGTQGLF. The CDR3, as DNA: TGCAGTGCTCCGGGGACTCAAGGGCTCTTC.

This clonotype was recorded a few times. The chain employs TRBV10-3 and TRBJ1-1, with D hard to call. The CDR3 is made up of 13 amino acids. Germline V gene sequence: CDR1 ENHRY, CDR2 SYGVKD. Trimming removed 7 bases at V and 1 base at J, with 10 bases between. DNA of the CDR3: TGTGCCATCAATCACAACGAGAACACTGAAGCTTTCTTT. It encodes CAINHNENTEAFF.

The genes are TRBV5-1 and TRBJ2-2; tentative D call: TRBD1 (6 bases). The germline V gene encodes CDR1 SGHRS and CDR2 YFSETQ. This CDR3 has 16 amino acids. Trimming stripped 1 base from V and 0 bases from J, with 10 bases between. CDR3 residues: CASSLWGRSNTGELFF. CDR3 in DNA: TGCGCCAGCAGCTTGTGGGGGCGATCGAACACCGGGGAGCTGTTTTTT. The whole variable domain, filled in from reference TRBV5-1 and TRBJ2-2, reads KAGVTQTPRYLIKTRGQQVTLSCSPISGHRSVSWYQQTPGQGLQFLFEYFSETQRNKGNFPGRFSGRQFSNSRSEMNVSTLELGDSALYLCASSLWGRSNTGELFFGEGSRLTVL.

The chain combines TRBV19 with TRBJ2-1, with D unresolved. Trimming removed 3 bases at V and 8 bases at J, with 14 bases between. The CDR3 is 14 amino acids. The germline V gene has CDR1 LNHDA and CDR2 SQIVND (reference sequence). For the CDR3, the DNA is TGTGCCAGTAGTATCCATGGGGTTGGCGATGAGCAGTTCTTC. Its protein product is CASSIHGVGDEQFF.

This clonotype was seen only a few times. Here the CDR3 reads CSARDRAGFNTGELFF. The CDR3 nucleotides are TGCAGTGCTAGAGACAGAGCGGGATTTAACACCGGGGAGCTGTTTTTT. This chain uses TRBV20-1 with TRBJ2-2; TRBD2 agrees at 7 bases. The V gene end was trimmed by 0 bases and the J gene end by 2 bases; junction bases not matched to a gene: 6. In germline, CDR1 is DFQATT, CDR2 SNEGSKA (reference sequence). CDR3 length: 16 amino acids.

This clonotype came up a few times. The chain is built from TRBV9 and TRBJ2-7, with 7 bases matching TRBD2. After removal of 0 bases from V and 3 bases from J, the junction contained 6 bases not matched to a gene. The CDR3 runs 15 residues. Per germline, CDR1 SGDLS and CDR2 YYNGEE. The CDR3 region is CASSVDGGRIYEQYF. CDR3 bases: TGTGCCAGCAGCGTAGATGGCGGGAGAATCTACGAGCAGTACTTC.

This clonotype was detected only once. This chain connects TRBV6-6 to TRBJ2-7, with 7 bases identical to TRBD2. Trimming removed 6 bases from V and 6 bases from J; junction bases left unmatched: 5. This CDR3 contains 12 residues. CDR1 and CDR2 (germline): MNHNY, SVGAGI (reference sequence). CDR3 loop: CASSSGLGEQYF. The CDR3 DNA follows: TGTGCCAGCAGCTCCGGACTAGGCGAGCAGTACTTC.

This clonotype occurred a few times. This chain joins TRBV7-9 and TRBJ2-7, with TRBD2 as a possible D gene (5 bases). V shed 5 bases and J shed 3 bases, with 20 bases lying between them. Germline CDR1 SEHNR, CDR2 FQNEAQ (reference sequence). The CDR3 is 16 amino acids. Here the CDR3 DNA reads TGTGCCAGCAGCCCGCGCCGGGGAAAAGAATTCTACGAGCAGTACTTC. It translates to CASSPRRGKEFYEQYF.

This rearrangement joins TRBV5-6 to TRBJ2-5; D is unclear. Germline V gene sequence: CDR1 SGHDT, CDR2 YYEEEE. V was clipped by 2 bases and J by 10 bases, with 9 bases between them. The CDR3 loop spans 11 amino acids. The CDR3 nucleotides read TGTGCCAGCAGCTTTCAGGCCGACCAGTACTTC. Protein product: CASSFQADQYF.

In its sample, this clonotype was seen a few times. CDR3 nucleotide sequence: TGCAGTGCTACAACCCCAGCAGACTTAGCCAAAAACATTCAGTACTTC. It codes for CSATTPADLAKNIQYF. V and J are TRBV20-1 and TRBJ2-4; D is undetermined. Germline CDR1 DFQATT, CDR2 SNEGSKA (reference sequence). The length of the CDR3 is 16 residues. The V end lost 4 bases, the J end lost 0 bases, and 16 bases lay between the germline ends.

This clonotype was counted between two and nine times. The CDR3 spells CSARDRWGGFAGGEQYF. The CDR3 DNA reads TGCAGTGCTAGAGATAGGTGGGGCGGGTTCGCCGGAGGGGAGCAGTACTTC. The chain is built from TRBV20-1 and TRBJ2-7, with D possibly being TRBD2 (6 bases). The CDR3 is 17 residues long. Germline V gene lookup returns CDR1 DFQATT and CDR2 SNEGSKA (reference sequence). Trimming removed 0 bases from V and 7 bases from J, with 25 bases in between.

This clonotype appeared a few times. The V and J genes are TRBV10-3 and TRBJ1-1, with 7 bases matching TRBD1. CDR3 size: 12 residues. Germline V gene sequence: CDR1 ENHRY, CDR2 SYGVKD. V shed 2 bases and J 11 bases; nucleotides not matched to a gene: 5. The CDR3 protein is CAISEEQGRAFF. The CDR3 region has the DNA TGTGCCATCAGTGAGGAACAGGGGAGGGCTTTCTTT.

This clonotype has a handful of counts. This chain joins TRBV12-3 or TRBV12-4 and TRBJ2-3; D gene uncertain. The CDR3 is 14 residues long. The V end lost 2 bases, the J end lost 7 bases, and 13 bases lay between the germline ends. The CDR3 coding sequence is TGTGCCAGCAGTTTATCCCGACCCTTTAATACGCAGTATTTT. Protein: CASSLSRPFNTQYF.

This clonotype was seen only a few times. The genes are TRBV2 and TRBJ1-5; 7 bases agree with TRBD1. V lost 7 bases to trimming and J lost 2 bases; unmatched junction nucleotides: 11. The CDR3 totals 16 residues. CDR1 and CDR2 (germline): SNHLY, FYNNEI. Here the CDR3 DNA reads TGTGCCAGCAAATTTTACCAGGGGGGAGGCAATCAGCCCCAGCATTTT. Amino acid sequence: CASKFYQGGGNQPQHF. Complete variable domain (other parts from reference TRBV2 and TRBJ1-5): EPEVTQTPSHQVTQMGQEVILRCVPISNHLYFYWYRQILGQKVEFLVSFYNNEISEKSEIFDDQFSVERPDGSNFTLKIRSTKLEDSAMYFCASKFYQGGGNQPQHFGDGTRLSIL.

This chain joins TRBV12-3 or TRBV12-4 and TRBJ1-2, with TRBD1 identical over 8 bases. The CDR3 length is 12 residues. With 6 bases clipped from V and 6 bases from J, the junction kept 3 bases outside the gene matches. The CDR3 DNA reads TGTGCCAGCAGAGACAGGGGCCATGGCTACACCTTC. It is translated as CASRDRGHGYTF.

This clonotype was picked up a small number of times. The chain recombines TRBV2 with TRBJ1-6, with TRBD1 matching over 7 bases. With 9 bases clipped from V and 13 bases from J, the junction kept 6 bases outside the gene matches. CDR1 and CDR2 from the germline V gene are SNHLY and FYNNEI. This CDR3 is built from 11 residues. The CDR3 region has the DNA TGTGCCAGTAGGGGCAGGGGGCCCCTCCACTTT. This sequence encodes CASRGRGPLHF.

V gene TRBV7-2 combines with J gene TRBJ2-3; the D gene is possibly TRBD2 (5 bases). Germline CDR1 SGHTA, CDR2 FQGNSA. The length of the CDR3 is 14 residues. The V end was cut by 7 bases, the J end by 1 base, with 12 bases between. DNA of the CDR3: TGTGCCAGCAAGTTGGCGCGGGGCACAGATACGCAGTATTTT. Translated, it gives CASKLARGTDTQYF.

CDR3 loop: CASSVGSGRNTGELFF. The CDR3 DNA reads as TGTGCCAGCAGCGTAGGTAGCGGGAGGAACACCGGGGAGCTGTTTTTT. The genes are TRBV9 and TRBJ2-2; 9 bases agree with TRBD2. Germline values: CDR1 SGDLS, CDR2 YYNGEE. After removal of 0 bases from V and 1 base from J, the junction contained 1 base not matched to a gene. CDR3 length: 16 amino acids.

The J gene is TRBJ2-3, the V gene TRBV20-1, with 8 bases that match TRBD2. V was pared by 6 bases and J by 1 base, with 9 bases of the junction left unmatched. Germline V lookup: CDR1 DFQATT, CDR2 SNEGSKA (reference sequence). The CDR3 has 15 residues. The CDR3 reads CSAGGASGGTDTQYF. CDR3 DNA sequence: TGCAGTGCCGGGGGGGCGAGCGGAGGCACAGATACGCAGTATTTT.